Listed here are 16 T cell receptor beta chains from one sample, sequenced in a study of shared clonotypes between healthy human individuals. Only in-frame clones appear in the TCRdb table, and some are missing; sequencing was by immunoSEQ multiplex PCR. The sample has approximately 2.1 million clones; approximately 95% are singletons. The sample was naive CD4+ T cells from PBMCs. Subset denoted: CD45RA+ positively selected. All receptors come from a man between 18 and 35 years old in good health. Some clones in this sample may be carry-over from other donors' samples.

V is TRBV28 and J is TRBJ1-4; D ambiguous. Per germline, CDR1 MDHEN and CDR2 SYDVKM. V gave up 7 bases and J gave up 0 bases, with 12 bases separating them. This CDR3 comprises 15 residues. Here the CDR3 DNA reads TGTGCCAGCACCATTAGTCCAGCAACTAATGAAAAACTGTTTTTT. Its translation: CASTISPATNEKLFF.

The chain joins TRBV2 to TRBJ1-4, with D uncertain. The CDR3 loop spans 13 amino acids. The germline V gene has CDR1 SNHLY and CDR2 FYNNEI. V was trimmed by 3 bases and J by 8 bases, leaving 10 bases between them. In nucleotides, the CDR3 is TGTGCCAGCAGTGAGAACGGAGGGGAAAAACTGTTTTTT. This codes for CASSENGGEKLFF.

The chain joins TRBV11-2 to TRBJ1-2, with 8 nucleotides matching TRBD1. The germline CDR1 and CDR2 sequences are SGHAT and FQNNGV. The CDR3 spans 15 residues. J gave up 4 bases and V 3 bases, and 7 bases lay outside the gene matches. The CDR3 protein is CASSFNQGAGYGYTF. The CDR3 DNA follows: TGTGCCAGCAGCTTCAATCAGGGGGCGGGCTATGGCTACACCTTC.

This sequence joins TRBV4-1 and TRBJ2-7, with TRBD2 identical over 9 bases. V gave up 1 base and J gave up 4 bases; unmatched junction bases: 11. The CDR3 is 17 amino acids. Germline V gives CDR1 MGHRA, CDR2 YSYEKL. CDR3 residues: CASSQGLMREGRYEQYF. The DNA for the CDR3 is TGCGCCAGCAGCCAAGGCTTAATGCGGGAGGGCCGGTACGAGCAGTACTTC.

The chain is built from TRBV7-3 and TRBJ2-5; D call uncertain. V lost 1 base and J lost 5, with 14 bases in between. CDR1 and CDR2 (germline): SGHTA, FQGTGA. This CDR3 has 15 amino acids. The CDR3 spells CASSLNHGRQETQYF. As DNA, the CDR3 is TGTGCCAGCAGCTTAAACCATGGAAGGCAGGAGACCCAGTACTTC.

The rearrangement joins TRBV7-2 to TRBJ2-5; TRBD2 matches at 10 bases. CDR3 size: 15 residues. CDR1 is SGHTA and CDR2 is FQGNSA in the germline V gene. The V and J ends lost 3 bases and 4 bases, in that order; junction bases with no gene match: 5. CDR3 bases: TGTGCCAGCAGCTTTTTTTTAGCGGGAGGAGAGACCCAGTACTTC. Protein sequence: CASSFFLAGGETQYF.

V and J are TRBV11-2 and TRBJ2-4; maybe TRBD1 (5 bases). Germline-derived CDR1 and CDR2 are SGHAT and FQNNGV. The V end was cut by 5 bases, the J end by 7 bases, with 15 bases between. CDR3 length equals 14 residues. The CDR3 nucleotides read TGTGCCAGCAGCGGTGACAGAAACGCCAACATTCAGTACTTC. Its protein is CASSGDRNANIQYF.

J is TRBJ2-7 and V is TRBV5-4; a weak D match, TRBD2 (8 bases). This CDR3 region has 18 residues. Germline loops: CDR1 SGHNT, CDR2 YYREEE (reference sequence). V was trimmed by 1 base and J by 5 bases, leaving 25 bases between them. CDR3 DNA: TGTGCCAGCAGCTTGCCCACAGGGGCGGGAGGCCCTCCCAACGAGCAGTACTTC. The encoded protein is CASSLPTGAGGPPNEQYF.

This sequence joins TRBV6-5 and TRBJ2-1, with TRBD2 identical over 7 bases. Germline CDR1 MNHEY, CDR2 SVGAGI. V trimming: 2 bases; J trimming: 3 bases; junction bases outside the gene matches: 7. CDR3 length: 16 residues. The CDR3 spells CASSYGGLSHYNEQFF. As DNA, the CDR3 is TGTGCCAGCAGTTACGGGGGACTATCTCACTACAATGAGCAGTTCTTC.

J is TRBJ1-5 and V is TRBV2, with D unresolved. CDR3 size: 13 residues. Looked up from germline, CDR1 is SNHLY and CDR2 is FYNNEI. Trimming stripped 3 bases from V and 7 bases from J, with 10 bases between. CDR3 in amino acids: CASSDRAAQPQHF. CDR3 nucleotide sequence: TGTGCCAGCAGTGATAGGGCGGCCCAGCCCCAGCATTTT.

The rearrangement links TRBV11-2 to TRBJ2-7; 7 bases are a match to TRBD2. There are 15 residues in the CDR3. The V gene end was trimmed by 5 bases and the J gene end by 2 bases; junction bases not matched to a gene: 9. Per germline, CDR1 SGHAT and CDR2 FQNNGV. This CDR3 is CASSTPSGDPYEQYF. CDR3 DNA sequence: TGTGCCAGCAGCACCCCCAGCGGGGACCCCTACGAGCAGTACTTC.

The chain employs TRBV4-2 and TRBJ1-4, with D hard to call. The V gene lost 0 bases and the J gene lost 0 bases, with 5 bases spanning the gap. This CDR3 region has 15 residues. Germline loops: CDR1 LGHNA, CDR2 YNFKEQ. The CDR3 sequence is CASSQESTTNEKLFF. The CDR3 DNA sequence: TGTGCCAGCAGCCAAGAAAGTACAACTAATGAAAAACTGTTTTTT.

On this clone: An end of the junction does not agree with germline; a read error may underlie this. CDR3: CARSAPQRPFREQYF. The CDR3 DNA reads TGTGCCCGGAGTGCGCCCCAGCGGCCCTTTAGGGAGCAGTACTTC. The rearrangement links TRBV30 to TRBJ2-7, with D perhaps TRBD2 (5 bases). This CDR3 has 15 amino acids. CDR1 is GTSNPN and CDR2 is SVGIG in the germline V gene (reference sequence). Together with reference TRBV30 and TRBJ2-7, the CDR3 gives the full variable domain: SQTIHQWPATLVQPVGSPLSLECTVEGTSNPNLYWYRQAAGRGLQLLFYSVGIGQISSEVPQNLSASRPQDRQFILSSKKLLLSDSGFYLCARSAPQRPFREQYFGPGTRLTVT.

This clone was detected only a few times. The same CDR3 arises from other DNA sequences in this sample as well. The chain is built from TRBV5-1 and TRBJ2-3, with a tentative D call TRBD2 (5 bases). V was shortened by 0 bases and J by 3 bases, with 8 bases between the two germline ends. The CDR3 is made up of 14 amino acids. Germline V gene lookup returns CDR1 SGHRS and CDR2 YFSETQ. CDR3 in amino acids: CASSLESGTDTQYF. The DNA of the CDR3 is TGCGCCAGCAGCTTGGAGTCGGGGACAGATACGCAGTATTTT.

On this clone: Other DNA sequences from this sample encode an identical CDR3 as well. V and J are TRBV7-3 and TRBJ2-3, with TRBD2 identical over 11 bases. Trimming at V came to 5 bases and at J to 4 bases, leaving 2 bases not matched to a gene. The germline V gene has CDR1 SGHTA and CDR2 FQGTGA. The length of the CDR3 is 14 residues. The CDR3 here is CASSTGLAADTQYF. In DNA form, the CDR3 reads TGTGCCAGCAGCACGGGACTAGCGGCAGATACGCAGTATTTT.

The chain is built from TRBV11-1 and TRBJ1-2; TRBD1 aligns across 7 bases. The junction had 8 bases not matched to a gene; V was cut back by 5 bases and J by 8 bases. The CDR3 has 13 amino acids. The V gene's germline CDR1 is SGHAT and CDR2 FQDESV (reference sequence). The CDR3 protein is CASSHPQGYGYTF. CDR3 DNA: TGTGCCAGCAGCCACCCACAGGGGTACGGCTACACCTTC.